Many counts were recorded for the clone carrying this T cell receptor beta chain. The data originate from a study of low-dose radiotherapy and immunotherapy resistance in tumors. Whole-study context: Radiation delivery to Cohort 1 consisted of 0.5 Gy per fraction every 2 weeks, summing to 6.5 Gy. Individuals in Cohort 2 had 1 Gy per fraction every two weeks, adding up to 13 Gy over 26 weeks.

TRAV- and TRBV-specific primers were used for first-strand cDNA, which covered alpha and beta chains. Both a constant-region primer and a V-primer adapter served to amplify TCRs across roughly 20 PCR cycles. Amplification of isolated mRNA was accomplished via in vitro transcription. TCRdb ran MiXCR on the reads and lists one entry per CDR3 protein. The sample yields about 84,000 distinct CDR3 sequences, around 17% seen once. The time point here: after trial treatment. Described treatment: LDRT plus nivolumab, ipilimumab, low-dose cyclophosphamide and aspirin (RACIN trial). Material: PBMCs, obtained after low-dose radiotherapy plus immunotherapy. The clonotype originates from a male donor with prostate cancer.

The CDR3 nucleotides are TGTGCCAGCAGCCAAGAGGTGGCGGGCAGTACAGAGAATGAGCAGTTCTTC. This encodes CASSQEVAGSTENEQFF. The gene calls are TRBV3-1 and TRBJ2-1, with a weak D call TRBD2 (5 bases). Trimming stripped 0 bases from V and 7 bases from J, with 19 bases between. Per the germline V gene, CDR1 is LGHDT and CDR2 is YNNKEL (reference sequence). The CDR3 is made up of 17 amino acids.